This T cell receptor (beta chain) was identified during a study of blood T cell repertoires in COVID-19. As for the study in general: Acute and convalescent COVID-19 specimens originated in the United States, Italy and Spain.

Per the original data handling: For nucleated cells, counts were estimated from reference gene primer amplification. Repertoires were generated with immunoSEQ multiplex PCR, while TCRdb's copy carries only in-frame clones and drops some. V and J calls and clone size are copied from that table; D and trimming were computed from the DNA. The sample consists of over 45,000 clones, around four fifths of them appearing once. Sequenced material: peripheral blood. The TCR sequence derives from a man aged 35 to 55 with acute or convalescent COVID-19.

This CDR3 is CASSGQVDTEAFF. The CDR3 DNA reads as TGTGCCAGCAGCGGACAGGTTGATACTGAAGCTTTCTTT. V gene TRBV6-6 combines with J gene TRBJ1-1; 7 bases match TRBD1. This CDR3 has 13 residues. V lost 6 bases to trimming and J lost 5 bases; unmatched junction nucleotides: 6. Germline-derived CDR1 and CDR2 are MNHNY and SVGAGI (reference sequence).